These 14 T cell receptor beta chains originate from one sample sequenced in a study of CXCR3-negative and CXCR3-positive naive CD8 T cells. Whole-study results and caveats: In CXCR3-positive naive cells, the TRB CDR3s were more hydrophobic than in CXCR3-negative naive cells.

Their specific antigens are unknown. Researchers prepared the TRB cDNA libraries using 5' RACE with UMI labels. With the 5' RACE reads reprocessed, TCRdb shows one record per CDR3 protein and no DNA. This table lists some 120,000 distinct CDR3 sequences. The sequenced sample consisted of naive CXCR3+ CD8+ T cells from blood. Indicated subset: CD45RO-CCR7+CD27+CD95- naive CD8+ T cells expressing CXCR3 (TNR3+). These receptors were taken from a human donor in good health. Some clones in this sample may be carry-over from other donors' samples.

This chain links TRBV29-1 with TRBJ2-1; TCRdb selects TRBD1, and the lack of DNA leaves this call unchecked. Germline-derived CDR1 and CDR2 are SQVTM and ANQGSEA. This CDR3 is built from 15 residues. The CDR3 region is CSVAVEGAAYNEQFF.

The chain employs TRBV7-2 and TRBJ2-3; the TCRdb D gene call, TRBD1, has no DNA to confirm it. The CDR3 sequence is 17 residues long. Germline assignment: CDR1 SGHTA and CDR2 FQGNSA. The CDR3 region is CASSFGVTGIRTDTQYF.

The chain has TRBV28 and TRBJ1-1; the D call of TRBD1 rests on TCRdb alone, since no DNA is present to check it. Germline V lookup: CDR1 MDHEN, CDR2 SYDVKM. The length of the CDR3 is 14 residues. CDR3: CASSEGQWGTEAFF.

J is TRBJ1-2 and V is TRBV7-9; the D gene TCRdb calls, TRBD1, cannot be checked with no DNA. Germline CDR1 is SEHNR and CDR2 is FQNEAQ (reference sequence). This CDR3 is built from 11 residues. CDR3 sequence reads: CASSPPFGYTF.

V usage is TRBV13 and J usage is TRBJ2-2. CDR3 length: 13 residues. Germline assignment: CDR1 PRHDT and CDR2 FYEKMQ (reference sequence). The CDR3: CASSSRRAGELFF.

V gene TRBV9 combines with J gene TRBJ2-5. This CDR3 region has 12 residues. Germline CDR1 is SGDLS and CDR2 is YYNGEE. The CDR3: CASSVVRETQYF.

The rearrangement links TRBV7-6 to TRBJ2-1. This CDR3 comprises 13 residues. Looked up from germline, CDR1 is SGHVS and CDR2 is FNYEAQ. CDR3 sequence reads: CASSSDSYNEQFF.

The genes are TRBV7-8 and TRBJ2-1; TCRdb gives TRBD2 as the D gene, but with no DNA this cannot be confirmed. Germline V lookup: CDR1 SGHVS, CDR2 FQNEAQ. CDR3 length equals 16 residues. The CDR3 region is CASSSRGGDGYNEQFF.

The chain carries TRBV12-3 or TRBV12-4 and TRBJ1-1; TCRdb calls TRBD1, which cannot be checked without DNA. The CDR3 length is 14 residues. CDR3 loop: CASSFAGAITEAFF.

The V call is TRBV7-3, the J call TRBJ2-1; there is no DNA to check the TCRdb D call of TRBD2. The CDR3 sequence is 15 residues long. Looked up from germline, CDR1 is SGHTA and CDR2 is FQGTGA. CDR3: CASSFGLAGVREQFF.

The chain carries TRBV7-9 and TRBJ2-7; the TRBD1 assignment by TCRdb is unverifiable without DNA. The CDR3 length is 14 residues. The V gene's germline CDR1 is SEHNR and CDR2 FQNEAQ (reference sequence). The CDR3 loop is CASSSPGESYEQYF.

The chain is built from TRBV4-1 and TRBJ1-2. This CDR3 has 14 residues. Looked up from germline, CDR1 is MGHRA and CDR2 is YSYEKL. The CDR3 here is CASRNIGVNYGYTF.

The chain uses TRBV4-3 and TRBJ2-6. The CDR3 extends over 16 amino acids. The V gene's germline CDR1 is LGHNA and CDR2 YSLEER. CDR3 protein: CASSQGHYSGANVLTF.

V is TRBV10-3 and J is TRBJ1-1; TCRdb proposes TRBD1, but this gene call is untestable without DNA. Germline CDR1 ENHRY, CDR2 SYGVKD. The CDR3 has 14 amino acids. CDR3 sequence reads: CAISDPTGNTEAFF.